Presented here are 10 T cell receptor beta chains from one specimen sequenced in a study of post-analysis software for immune sequencing data. Built from TCR beta cDNA, the libraries had unique molecular identifiers in them. TCRdb processed the PCR reads anew with MiXCR; each CDR3 protein has one entry. The repertoire includes around 770,000 distinct CDR3 sequences, under 60% of them detected once, and roughly 5.2% sits in the top ten. Antigens of these TCRs are unknown. Study outcomes and limitations: Compared with controls, patients had more of about 5 TRBV segments, including TRBV5-6, TRBV5-1 and TRBV20-1.

The sample was blood. These TCRs come from a girl aged 10 to 17 with multiple sclerosis.

The rearrangement uses TRBV20-1 and TRBJ2-7, with 7 bases identical to TRBD2. There are 17 residues in the CDR3. CDR1 is DFQATT and CDR2 is SNEGSKA in the germline V gene (reference sequence). V trimming: 6 bases; J trimming: 3 bases; junction bases outside the gene matches: 20. The CDR3: CSAPLQFGGRAGYEQYF. As DNA, the CDR3 is TGCAGTGCCCCACTTCAGTTCGGGGGGAGGGCCGGCTACGAGCAGTACTTC.

In regard to this clonotype: One end of the junction varies from germline; a read error may be responsible. This sequence joins TRBV29-1 and TRBJ2-7, with 7 bases fitting TRBD2. Looked up from germline, CDR1 is SQVTM and CDR2 is ANQGSEA. The CDR3 runs to 14 residues. The CDR3 loop is CRVGGGGSSYEQYF. As DNA, the CDR3 is TGCCGCGTTGGGGGTGGCGGGAGCTCCTACGAGCAGTACTTC.

This clonotype has only a few counts. The genes are TRBV10-3 and TRBJ2-7; no clear D. The CDR3 loop spans 15 amino acids. The V and J ends lost 2 bases and 5 bases respectively, with 16 bases between them. The germline V gene has CDR1 ENHRY and CDR2 SYGVKD. The CDR3 protein is CAISEPTRKPDEQYF. CDR3 DNA: TGTGCCATCAGTGAGCCCACACGAAAACCCGACGAGCAGTACTTC.

This clonotype was seen ten or more times. The chain combines TRBV2 with TRBJ1-2; 8 bases align to TRBD1. J was trimmed by 6 bases and V by 9 bases; bases with no gene match: 6. The V gene's germline CDR1 is SNHLY and CDR2 FYNNEI. The CDR3 loop spans 12 amino acids. CDR3: CARGGQGHGYTF. In DNA form, the CDR3 reads TGTGCCAGAGGTGGACAGGGCCATGGCTACACCTTC. Full variable domain (missing parts from reference TRBV2 and TRBJ1-2): EPEVTQTPSHQVTQMGQEVILRCVPISNHLYFYWYRQILGQKVEFLVSFYNNEISEKSEIFDDQFSVERPDGSNFTLKIRSTKLEDSAMYFCARGGQGHGYTFGSGTRLTVV.

The chain combines TRBV25-1 with TRBJ2-2; D tentatively fits TRBD1 or TRBD2 (5 bases each). Germline CDR1 MGHDK, CDR2 SYGVNS. This CDR3 spans 19 amino acids. V dropped 5 bases and J dropped 0 bases, with 22 bases sitting between them. The CDR3 region is CASSPQKWDRGANTGELFF. The CDR3 nucleotides read TGTGCCAGCAGTCCCCAGAAGTGGGATAGAGGGGCGAACACCGGGGAGCTGTTTTTT.

This clonotype was seen a handful of times. The J gene is TRBJ2-7, the V gene TRBV7-9; possibly TRBD1 for D (6 bases). This CDR3 contains 15 residues. Trimming stripped 1 base from V and 1 base from J, with 11 bases between. Germline V gene data show CDR1 as SEHNR and CDR2 as FQNEAQ (reference sequence). The CDR3 here is CASSLVAGVSYEQYF. Written as DNA, the CDR3 is TGTGCCAGCAGCTTAGTGGCAGGGGTTTCCTACGAGCAGTACTTC.

This clonotype was detected ten times or more. The chain carries TRBV20-1 and TRBJ2-3, with D possibly being TRBD2 (5 bases). From germline, CDR1 is DFQATT and CDR2 SNEGSKA (reference sequence). The length of the CDR3 is 12 residues. Between the trimmed V and J ends, which lost 8 bases and 5 bases, there was a span of 14 bases. CDR3 protein: CSTEGGIDTQYF. Here the CDR3 DNA reads TGCAGTACCGAGGGTGGTATAGATACGCAGTATTTT.

This chain links TRBV3-1 with TRBJ2-1; 10 positions match TRBD2. The V gene end was trimmed by 3 bases and the J gene end by 0 bases; junction bases not matched to a gene: 8. This CDR3 comprises 18 residues. Germline CDR1 reads LGHDT; CDR2 reads YNNKEL (reference sequence). CDR3 nucleotides: TGTGCCAGCAGCCAGGACCTACTAGCGGGGCTCTCCTACAATGAGCAGTTCTTC. Encoded protein: CASSQDLLAGLSYNEQFF.

This chain links TRBV29-1 with TRBJ2-1; D not certain. Germline CDR1 and CDR2: SQVTM and ANQGSEA. Trimming took 0 bases from V and 15 from J, leaving 15 bases between them. The CDR3 covers 12 residues. The CDR3 loop reads CSVEEANPAAFF. DNA of the CDR3: TGCAGCGTTGAAGAGGCGAATCCGGCGGCGTTCTTC.

This clonotype was recorded only once. This chain joins TRBV5-5 and TRBJ1-1; D remains ambiguous. CDR3 length: 13 residues. CDR1 and CDR2 (germline): SGHKS, YYEKEE (reference sequence). Trimming cost V 4 bases and J 3 bases, with 10 bases left between them. The CDR3 here is CASSHETDTEAFF. The CDR3 DNA reads as TGTGCCAGCAGCCACGAGACGGACACTGAAGCTTTCTTT.